This T cell receptor (beta chain) was obtained from a study of T cells of healthy individuals. With 2 bases clipped from V and 5 bases from J, the junction kept 6 bases outside the gene matches. The germline gives CDR1 SGHAT, CDR2 FQNNGV. CDR3 length: 15 residues. TCRdb called the 5' RACE reads again in MiXCR, with one record for every CDR3 protein. This table holds approximately 52,000 distinct CDR3 sequences, about 15% found once. The chain uses TRBV11-2 and TRBJ1-1; TRBD1 agrees at 9 bases. The sequence came from a human donor in good health. The CDR3 region has the DNA TGTGCCAGCAGCTTATCCCGGACAGGGGTAACTGAAGCTTTCTTT. Encoded protein: CASSLSRTGVTEAFF.